Detailed here is one T cell receptor beta chain. This clonotype was counted many times. Its specific antigen is unknown. Within one base of it there is no much larger clone, and no base qualities were kept. The sample belongs to a study of Graves' ophthalmopathy and Graves' hyperthyroidism (dated by TCRdb to the late 2010s). In terms of the full investigation: Peripheral blood was collected before any treatment was given, at the time of initial diagnosis. To tell Graves' ophthalmopathy apart from Graves' hyperthyroidism, and to predict which patients would progress to ophthalmopathy, the study relied on TCR beta repertoire signatures. Once sampling was done, hyperthyroidism patients were given methimazole at a starting dose of 30 mg daily, while ophthalmopathy patients were given high-dose intravenous methylprednisolone. For training and testing, the 100 or so patients in the discovery cohort were randomly divided in a 7:3 ratio. An independent validation cohort comprised fewer than 20 hyperthyroidism patients and 15 to 17 patients who later progressed from hyperthyroidism to ophthalmopathy. A discovery set of more than 90 patients (43 ophthalmopathy, around 57 stable hyperthyroidism) was enrolled to explore V-J signatures distinguishing ophthalmopathy from hyperthyroidism. In roughly six hyperthyroidism patients, the T-cell repertoire of thyroid tissue was compared with the T-cell repertoire of blood. In total, over 130 blood samples were TCR-sequenced: approximately 42 ophthalmopathy, roughly 80 hyperthyroidism and about 17 hyperthyroidism-to-ophthalmopathy patients. General findings and caveats noted by the study authors: In cross-validation, the 13-signature model distinguished ophthalmopathy from stable hyperthyroidism with about 88% sensitivity and just under 84% specificity, and in the test set the corresponding values were about 80% and 75%. Most of the expanded thyroid clonotypes with a frequency above 0.001 were also detected in blood, and it was suggested that the thyroid immune response may be reflected by blood repertoires. Sample size was not predetermined statistically, and investigators were not blinded to group allocation. In validation, the model predicted ophthalmopathy progression with about 64% sensitivity and about 77% specificity; around twelve predicted patients were CT-confirmed with GO in a median of approximately 6.5 months.

The germline ends are 23 bases apart after V is trimmed by 7 bases and J by 4 bases. The CDR3 covers 18 residues, taking in both the cysteine and the phenylalanine. The retained sequence is limited to the CDR3, 54 bases, with the frame set at the first base. Looking up the germline V gene yields CDR1 MGHDK and CDR2 SYGVNS. Patients with ophthalmopathy had moderately to severely active disease, with a Clinical Activity Score of 3 or more, a NOSPECS grade of 4 or more, and a disease duration of less than 3 months. Patients with other autoimmune diseases, uncontrolled infections, pregnancy or lactation were excluded. Clinical symptoms, serum thyroxine, TRAb, thyroid ultrasound and orbital computed tomography were used for diagnosis. Ficoll-Paque density gradient centrifugation was used to isolate PBMCs from 9.5 to 10 ml of fresh peripheral blood. Total RNA was extracted using Trizol reagent, and RNA quality was checked on an Agilent 2100 Bioanalyzer.

For repertoire sequencing, TCR beta CDR3 regions were amplified from RNA transcripts. A first-round RT-PCR used HTBI primers with the Qiagen OneStep RT-PCR kit, followed by a second-round multiplex PCR, size selection and purification. Libraries were sequenced on an Illumina HiSeq2000 using paired-end 100 bp reads. In the authors' own workflow: SOAPnuke was used for read processing, and reads with adapters, uncalled bases, a mean Phred below 15, or no exact constant-primer or identifier match were discarded. COPE v1.2.5 was used to merge the high-quality paired reads. Each unique nucleotide sequence was treated as a clonotype, and MiTCR v1.1 was used to align the clonotypes to the IMGT TRB V, D and J references. The analysis was limited to V-J combinations with a frequency above 0.0001, which together covered roughly 99% of repertoires. A TCR clonal expansion and chaos score per V-J combination was defined as the ratio of F50 clonal expansion to chaos observed in the TCRdist matrix. Welch's t-statistics and random forest were used to narrow the features down to 13 V-J combinations, which were then fed into a naive Bayes classifier. Thyroid-blood repertoire similarity was quantified with the Morisita-Horn index. The public reads were quality trimmed at Q25 with fastp and then assembled into clones with MiXCR by TCRdb, keeping productive beta chains. All rows with the same CDR3 protein become a single entry with the most common DNA and genes. TCRdb assigned the V and J calls; the authors' analysis was not used. The sample data list about 400,000 distinct CDR3 sequences, and about 18% of these were observed just once. The ten largest clones add up to 1.6% of the sample.

The clonotype was recovered from a woman younger than 35 with Graves' ophthalmopathy. Donor details come from another sample of the same person, matched by shared clones. Rearrangement joined TRBV25-1 to TRBJ1-6; the D region possibly corresponds to TRBD1 (6 bases align). The source material was peripheral blood. CDR3 protein: CASTGVTGSALYNSPLHF. In nucleotides, the sequence is TGTGCCAGCACCGGGGTTACAGGGTCAGCCCTATATAATTCACCCCTCCACTTT. The CDR3 plus the reference TRBV25-1 and TRBJ1-6 genes for the other parts give the full variable domain: EADIYQTPRYLVIGTGKKITLECSQTMGHDKMYWYQQDPGMELHLIHYSYGVNSTEKGDLSSESTVSRIRTEHFPLTLESARPSHTSQYLCASTGVTGSALYNSPLHFGNGTRLTVT.